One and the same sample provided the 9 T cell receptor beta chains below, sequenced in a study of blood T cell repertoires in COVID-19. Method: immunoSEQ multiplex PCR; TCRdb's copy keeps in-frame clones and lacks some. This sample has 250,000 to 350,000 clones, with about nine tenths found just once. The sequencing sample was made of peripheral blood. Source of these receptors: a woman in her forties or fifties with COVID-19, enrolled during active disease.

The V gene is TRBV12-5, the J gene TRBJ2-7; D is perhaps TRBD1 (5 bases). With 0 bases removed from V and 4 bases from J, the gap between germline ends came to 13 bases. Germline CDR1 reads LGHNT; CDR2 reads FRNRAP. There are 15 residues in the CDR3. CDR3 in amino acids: CASGLVSGAQYEQYF. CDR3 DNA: TGTGCTAGTGGTTTGGTATCTGGGGCCCAGTACGAGCAGTACTTC.

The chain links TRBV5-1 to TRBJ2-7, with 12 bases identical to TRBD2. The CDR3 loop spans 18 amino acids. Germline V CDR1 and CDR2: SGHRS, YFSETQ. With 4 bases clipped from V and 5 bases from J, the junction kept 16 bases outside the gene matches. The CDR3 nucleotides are TGCGCCAGCAGCGCCCTATCTAGCGGGAGGGCCAAGTCCGACGAGCAGTACTTC. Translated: CASSALSSGRAKSDEQYF.

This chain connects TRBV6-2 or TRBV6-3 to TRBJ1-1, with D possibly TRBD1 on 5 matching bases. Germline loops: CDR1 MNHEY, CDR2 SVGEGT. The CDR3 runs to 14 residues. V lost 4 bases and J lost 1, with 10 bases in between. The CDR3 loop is CASSSNQGNTEAFF. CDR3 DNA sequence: TGTGCCAGCAGTTCCAACCAGGGGAACACTGAAGCTTTCTTT.

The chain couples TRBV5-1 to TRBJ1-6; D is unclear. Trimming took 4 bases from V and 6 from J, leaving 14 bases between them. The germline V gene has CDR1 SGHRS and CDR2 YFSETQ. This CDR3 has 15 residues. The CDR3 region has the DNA TGCGCCAGCAGCCAAACGGGTGAACGTAATTCACCCCTCCACTTT. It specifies CASSQTGERNSPLHF.

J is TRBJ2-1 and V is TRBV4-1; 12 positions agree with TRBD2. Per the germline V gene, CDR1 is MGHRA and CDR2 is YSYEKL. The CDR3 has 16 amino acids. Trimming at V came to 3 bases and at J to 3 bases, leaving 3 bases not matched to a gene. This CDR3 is CASSQLAGGLYNEQFF. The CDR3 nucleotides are TGCGCCAGCAGCCAGCTAGCGGGAGGGCTCTACAATGAGCAGTTCTTC.

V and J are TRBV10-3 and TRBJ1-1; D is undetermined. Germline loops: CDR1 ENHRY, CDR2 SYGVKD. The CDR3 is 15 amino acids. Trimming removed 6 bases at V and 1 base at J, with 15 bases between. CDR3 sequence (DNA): TGTGCCATCAGGGCCGGAGGGAACCCGAACACTGAAGCTTTCTTT. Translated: CAIRAGGNPNTEAFF.

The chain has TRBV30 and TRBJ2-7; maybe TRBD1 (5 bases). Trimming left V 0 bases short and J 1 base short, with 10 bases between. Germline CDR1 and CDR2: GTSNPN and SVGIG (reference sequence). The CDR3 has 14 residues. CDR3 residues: CAWSVSRASYEQYF. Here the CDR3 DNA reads TGTGCCTGGAGTGTATCCAGGGCGTCCTACGAGCAGTACTTC.

CDR3 bases: TGTGCCAGCAGCCAGGGACAGGGGGCGTTTAACTATGGCTACACCTTC. Amino acids: CASSQGQGAFNYGYTF. The V and J genes are TRBV3-1 (or the pseudogene TRBV3-2) and TRBJ1-2; 12 bases fit TRBD1. Trimming took 3 bases from V and 1 from J; bases not matched to a gene: 3. Germline CDR1 reads LGHDT; CDR2 reads YNNKEL (reference sequence). This CDR3 is 16 amino acids long.

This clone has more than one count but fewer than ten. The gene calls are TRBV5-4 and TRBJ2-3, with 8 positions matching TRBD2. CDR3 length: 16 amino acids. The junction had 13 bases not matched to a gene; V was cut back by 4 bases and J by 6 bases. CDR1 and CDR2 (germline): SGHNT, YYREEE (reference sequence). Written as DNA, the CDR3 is TGTGCCAGCAGCGAGGCCGGGACTAGGTACTTGGATACGCAGTATTTT. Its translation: CASSEAGTRYLDTQYF.